The rows below give T cell receptor beta chains drawn from one sample of a study of beta chain features in type 1 diabetes. Assay used: immunoSEQ multiplex PCR; TCRdb lists only in-frame clones, some missing. Of 400,000 to 500,000 clones listed, approximately 13% are singletons. Specimen: naive CD4+ T cells from blood. These receptors were obtained from a young man in good health. CDR3s include the opening cysteine and the closing phenylalanine or tryptophan. D genes are given only for firm matches. Not all rows give a size; the values are once, few, many and, for expanded clones, a class.

V gene	CDR3 length	D gene	J gene	clone size	CDR3 protein	CDR3 DNA
TRBV9	15	.	TRBJ2-6	.	CASSVGWAGANVLTF	TGTGCCAGCAGCGTAGGGTGGGCTGGGGCCAACGTCCTGACTTTC
TRBV7-9	16	TRBD2	TRBJ2-3	few	CASSPRTSGDSDTQYF	TGTGCCAGCAGCCCAAGGACTAGCGGCGACTCAGATACGCAGTATTTT
TRBV7-6	13	.	TRBJ2-5	few	CASSSGPGGTQYF	TGTGCCAGCAGCTCGGGACCTGGAGGGACCCAGTACTTC
TRBV6-1	17	TRBD1	TRBJ2-7	few	CASSKAQTGVDTYEQYF	TGTGCCAGCAGTAAAGCCCAAACAGGGGTGGATACCTACGAGCAGTACTTC
TRBV7-2	12	.	TRBJ2-1	few	CASSLEGLAQFF	TGTGCCAGCAGCTTAGAGGGACTTGCGCAGTTCTTC
TRBV19	12	.	TRBJ2-2	.	CASSAGTGELFF	TGTGCCAGTAGTGCCGGAACCGGGGAGCTGTTTTTT
TRBV2	13	.	TRBJ2-3	.	CASSWVPTDTQYF	TGTGCCAGCAGTTGGGTACCGACAGATACGCAGTATTTT
TRBV5-1	12	TRBD2	TRBJ2-5	once	CASSRGVETQYF	TGCGCCAGCAGTCGGGGGGTAGAGACCCAGTACTTC
TRBV4-1	14	.	TRBJ2-3	.	CASSQEGGVDTQYF	TGCGCCAGCAGCCAAGAGGGCGGTGTAGATACGCAGTATTTT
TRBV11-2	11	.	TRBJ1-1	.	CASSSYTEAFF	TGTGCCAGCAGCTCATACACTGAAGCTTTCTTT
TRBV20-1	11	.	TRBJ2-1	few	CSAADRRGQFF	TGCAGTGCTGCTGACCGTCGGGGGCAGTTCTTC